Each of the 5 T cell receptor beta chains below was sequenced from the same sample in a study of metastatic and nonmetastatic thyroid tumors. TCRdb reprocessed the PCR reads via MiXCR. The table lists about 15,000 clones, roughly a third of them singletons. Thyroid surgery had not been preceded by any treatment in any patient. The source material was tumor tissue. The receptors derive from a female donor with papillary thyroid cancer or a benign thyroid nodule (not recorded which). Some clones in this sample may be carry-over from other donors' samples.

By share of the sample, this clone is medium-sized. Distinct nucleotide sequences in the sample also encode this CDR3. The chain employs TRBV12-3 or TRBV12-4 and TRBJ1-5; 8 positions agree with TRBD1. The CDR3 runs 14 residues. With 7 bases clipped from V and 7 bases from J, the junction kept 9 bases outside the gene matches. The CDR3 nucleotides read TGTGCCAGCACCCTCGCCGGGACAGGCCAGCCCCAGCATTTT. Translation: CASTLAGTGQPQHF.

This clone was observed a handful of times. This chain connects TRBV27 to TRBJ2-2; D uncertain. The V end lost 0 bases, the J end lost 0 bases, and 14 bases lay between the germline ends. CDR1 and CDR2 (germline): MNHEY, SMNVEV (reference sequence). This CDR3 spans 18 amino acids. The CDR3 region has the DNA TGTGCCAGCAGTTTATCGAGGAGAATACCTACGAACACCGGGGAGCTGTTTTTT. Encoded protein: CASSLSRRIPTNTGELFF.

The chain links TRBV20-1 to TRBJ2-7; the match to TRBD2 covers 7 bases. The junction had 12 bases not matched to a gene; V was cut back by 7 bases and J by 6 bases. The length of the CDR3 is 13 residues. CDR1 is DFQATT and CDR2 is SNEGSKA in the germline V gene (reference sequence). The DNA of the CDR3 is TGCAGTGGTAAAAGCGGGGATGCGGGCGAGCAGTACTTC. It is translated as CSGKSGDAGEQYF.

The table lists this clone with a few counts. The conserved final phenylalanine or tryptophan is absent from the CDR3, which likely points to a read error. The DNA is left out, because the CDR3 cannot be placed on it with certainty; the CDR3 is given as TCRdb lists it. The rearrangement links TRBV4-1 to TRBJ2-5; the table names TRBD1, a call not compared with the DNA. Per the germline V gene, CDR1 is MGHRA and CDR2 is YSYEKL. The CDR3 is 15 residues long, counting both termini. The CDR3 reads CARQLAGGRGQEAWL.

Within the sample, this clone is medium-sized (0.01 to 0.1%). This chain links TRBV2 with TRBJ1-2; tentatively, D is TRBD1 (5 bases). This CDR3 spans 14 amino acids. The germline V and J ends were trimmed by 4 bases and 4 bases, with 13 bases remaining between them. From germline, CDR1 is SNHLY and CDR2 FYNNEI. The CDR3 region is CASSVIGQGYGYTF. DNA for the CDR3: TGTGCCAGCAGTGTGATCGGTCAGGGCTATGGCTACACCTTC. The variable domain in full, with the rest retrieved from reference TRBV2 and TRBJ1-2, is EPEVTQTPSHQVTQMGQEVILRCVPISNHLYFYWYRQILGQKVEFLVSFYNNEISEKSEIFDDQFSVERPDGSNFTLKIRSTKLEDSAMYFCASSVIGQGYGYTFGSGTRLTVV.